The 7 T cell receptor beta chains listed next were all sequenced from one sample in a study of T cell responses to AZD1222 COVID-19 vaccine. The protocol was immunoSEQ multiplex PCR, while the TCRdb copy is restricted to in-frame clones and leaves out a portion. The table has approximately 150,000 clones, approximately 88% seen once. The sequenced sample was peripheral blood, obtained 28 days after the second dose of the MenACWY control vaccine. These receptors were obtained from an adult who received the MenACWY meningococcal vaccine as a control.

The chain carries TRBV5-5 and TRBJ1-1; D gene ambiguous. Germline V CDR1 and CDR2: SGHKS, YYEKEE (reference sequence). This CDR3 region has 11 residues. V lost 0 bases and J 3 bases, leaving 0 bases between the germline ends. The CDR3: CASSLDTEAFF. The CDR3, as DNA: TGTGCCAGCAGCTTGGACACTGAAGCTTTCTTT.

The V call is TRBV20-1, the J call TRBJ2-5; 7 nucleotides align to TRBD1. The V and J ends lost 3 bases and 2 bases, in that order; junction bases with no gene match: 9. This CDR3 region has 15 residues. CDR1 and CDR2 from the germline V gene are DFQATT and SNEGSKA (reference sequence). This CDR3 is CSASKQGKNQETQYF. The CDR3 DNA reads TGCAGTGCTAGTAAACAGGGGAAAAATCAAGAGACCCAGTACTTC.

The genes are TRBV24-1 and TRBJ1-2, with unresolved D. V was shortened by 4 bases and J by 8 bases, with 10 bases between the two germline ends. The CDR3 contains 12 residues. The germline CDR1 and CDR2 sequences are KGHDR and SFDVKD. For the CDR3, the DNA is TGTGCCACCAGTGACCCCGTTTCGGGCTACACCTTC. Translating gives CATSDPVSGYTF.

This clone was counted only a few times. V gene TRBV19 combines with J gene TRBJ2-7; a weak D match, TRBD2 (5 bases). Per germline, CDR1 LNHDA and CDR2 SQIVND (reference sequence). The CDR3 is 15 amino acids. V lost 5 bases and J 2 bases, leaving 16 bases between the germline ends. The CDR3 loop reads CASSPLRGPAYEQYF. The CDR3 nucleotides are TGTGCCAGTAGTCCCTTGCGCGGGCCAGCCTACGAGCAGTACTTC.

The gene calls are TRBV30 and TRBJ2-2; 8 nucleotides align to TRBD2. V shed 5 bases, J shed 6 bases, and the junction held 14 bases outside the gene matches. CDR1 and CDR2 (germline): GTSNPN, SVGIG (reference sequence). This CDR3 has 16 amino acids. The CDR3 here is CAWGPLGEAGAGELFF. CDR3 coding DNA: TGTGCCTGGGGCCCATTGGGGGAAGCGGGAGCCGGGGAGCTGTTTTTT.

The chain combines TRBV28 with TRBJ2-1, with TRBD2 as a possible D gene (6 bases). This CDR3 region has 14 residues. V was shortened by 8 bases and J by 2 bases, with 13 bases between the two germline ends. Looked up from germline, CDR1 is MDHEN and CDR2 is SYDVKM. CDR3 protein: CASRRGITYNEQFF. The CDR3 DNA reads as TGTGCCAGCCGGCGGGGTATCACCTACAATGAGCAGTTCTTC.

J is TRBJ2-1 and V is TRBV5-1; 8 bases map to TRBD1. Germline trimming cut 1 base from V and 6 bases from J; bases unmatched to any gene: 9. The CDR3 extends over 16 amino acids. Germline CDR1 reads SGHRS; CDR2 reads YFSETQ. In DNA, the CDR3 is TGCGCCAGCAGCTTGAGACCGGGACAGGTCATCAATGAGCAGTTCTTC. Its translation: CASSLRPGQVINEQFF.